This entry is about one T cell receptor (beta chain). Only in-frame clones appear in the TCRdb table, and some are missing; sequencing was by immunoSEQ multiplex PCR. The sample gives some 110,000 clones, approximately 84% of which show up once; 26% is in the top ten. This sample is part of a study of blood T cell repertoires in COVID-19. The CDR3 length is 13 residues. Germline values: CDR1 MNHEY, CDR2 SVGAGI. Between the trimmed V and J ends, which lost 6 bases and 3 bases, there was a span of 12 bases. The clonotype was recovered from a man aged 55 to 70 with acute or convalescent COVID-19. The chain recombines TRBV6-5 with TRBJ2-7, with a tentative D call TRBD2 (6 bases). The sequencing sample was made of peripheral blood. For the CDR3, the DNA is TGTGCCAGCAGCCTCGGGAGAGGCTACGAGCAGTACTTC. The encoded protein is CASSLGRGYEQYF.